The clone carrying this T cell receptor beta chain appeared many times. The target antigen is unknown. Unique molecular identifiers tagged the TCRbeta library. One entry per CDR3 protein results from TCRdb running MiXCR on the PCR reads. Of 40,000 to 60,000 distinct CDR3 sequences in the sample, 9.2% were seen once. V lost 3 bases and J lost 6; bases outside the gene matches: 7. Looked up from germline, CDR1 is DFQATT and CDR2 is SNEGSKA (reference sequence). The CDR3 covers 15 residues. The data stem from a study of T-cell reconstitution after alpha-beta-depleted transplantation in children. Study-level findings and limits: One year post-transplant, T-cell counts and diversity were largely derived from T cells produced anew. At day 60, the high TCRbeta diversity found in some patients originated from recipient T cells and thymic progenitors that had survived.

This receptor was obtained from a male patient between 2 and 9 years old who had a stem cell transplant for chronic granulomatous disease, so the T cells may come from the graft donor. The specimen comprised PBMCs, mostly from graft donor cells, sampled 60 days after TCRalphabeta/CD19-depleted stem cell transplant. The chain employs TRBV20-1 and TRBJ1-5, with 11 bases matching TRBD1. As DNA, the CDR3 is TGCAGTGCTAGGCCGGGACAGGGGGACAGTCAGCCCCAGCATTTT. It encodes CSARPGQGDSQPQHF.